This entry features one T cell receptor beta chain sequence. Its antigen remains unidentified. The data stem from a study of identical twins. The CDR3 has 17 amino acids. V was trimmed by 3 bases and J by 0 bases, leaving 12 bases between them. Germline assignment: CDR1 MNHEY and CDR2 SVGEGT. Study-wide results and caveats: Invariant MAIT and iNKT cells may have partly biased zero-insertion analyses. Researchers reported weaker excess twin sharing in beta out-of-frame sequences.

From the 5' RACE reads, TCRdb called clonotypes with MiXCR, one entry per CDR3 protein. The sample lists approximately 1.8 million distinct CDR3 sequences, about 31% seen once, with roughly 0.3% in the top ten. The receptor was derived from a newborn girl in good health. The rearrangement uses TRBV6-2 or TRBV6-3 and TRBJ2-6; D remains unclear. Sequences were obtained from cord blood. The CDR3 region is CASSYTWGYSGANVLTF. CDR3 nucleotides: TGTGCCAGCAGTTATACCTGGGGATACTCTGGGGCCAACGTCCTGACTTTC.